These 14 T cell receptor beta chains were all obtained from the same sample, sequenced in a study of beta chain features in type 1 diabetes. cDNA synthesis used the whole RNA isolate, giving expressed TCRB sequences. The data were produced by immunoSEQ multiplex PCR, yet TCRdb's version contains in-frame clones alone and is incomplete. Here the sample spans approximately 470,000 clones, roughly 30% being singletons. Sequencing input: naive CD4+ T cells from blood. These receptors were collected from a man aged 18 to 30 in good health.

The chain uses TRBV30 and TRBJ1-1; TRBD1 matches 10 bases. Germline values: CDR1 GTSNPN, CDR2 SVGIG (reference sequence). Trimming removed 3 bases from V and 6 bases from J; junction bases left unmatched: 4. CDR3 length: 13 amino acids. Here the CDR3 DNA reads TGTGCCTGGAGCCCTGGGACAGGGGCTGAAGCTTTCTTT. Translation gives CAWSPGTGAEAFF.

This sequence joins TRBV29-1 and TRBJ2-7; 9 bases agree with TRBD1. The ends lost 2 bases at V and 2 bases at J; junction bases unmatched: 7. Germline V gene lookup returns CDR1 SQVTM and CDR2 ANQGSEA. The CDR3 spans 15 residues. The CDR3 sequence: CSVEILGDRAYEQYF. The DNA for the CDR3 is TGCAGCGTTGAAATTTTGGGGGACAGGGCCTACGAGCAGTACTTC.

CDR3 coding DNA: TGCAGCGTTGGACAGGGCTGGGAGGAGACCTTC. Protein sequence: CSVGQGWEETF. This chain connects TRBV29-1 to TRBJ1-2; 7 nucleotides line up with TRBD1. Trimming cost V 4 bases and J 14 bases; bases outside gene matches: 10. CDR1 and CDR2 from the germline V gene are SQVTM and ANQGSEA. CDR3 length equals 11 residues.

The chain carries TRBV4-1 and TRBJ2-4, with 9 bases that match TRBD1. Unmatched junction bases numbered 7, after V lost 1 base and J lost 0 bases. CDR1 and CDR2 (germline): MGHRA, YSYEKL. The CDR3 has 18 amino acids. The CDR3 loop is CASSQGGQGIIAKNIQYF. CDR3 DNA: TGCGCCAGCAGCCAAGGGGGACAGGGAATTATAGCCAAAAACATTCAGTACTTC.

This clone was picked up one time. This sequence joins TRBV9 and TRBJ2-6; perhaps TRBD2 as D (5 bases). Between the trimmed V and J ends, which lost 4 bases and 6 bases, there was a span of 11 bases. CDR1 is SGDLS and CDR2 is YYNGEE in the germline V gene. This CDR3 region has 14 residues. CDR3 DNA: TGTGCCAGCAGCCGGGCCGGGGAGGCCAACGTCCTGACTTTC. This encodes CASSRAGEANVLTF.

The CDR3 DNA sequence: TGCGCCAGCAGCTCGACAGGACTGAGCTCTGGGGCCAACGTCCTGACTTTC. It is translated as CASSSTGLSSGANVLTF. The chain carries TRBV4-3 and TRBJ2-6, with a tentative D call TRBD1 (6 bases). Per the germline V gene, CDR1 is LGHNA and CDR2 is YSLEER. The V and J ends lost 5 bases and 0 bases respectively, with 14 bases between them. This CDR3 region has 17 residues.

In this sample, this clone turned up a few times. The rearrangement uses TRBV11-2 and TRBJ2-3; possibly TRBD2 for D (5 bases). Germline values: CDR1 SGHAT, CDR2 FQNNGV. Trimming removed 4 bases at V and 3 bases at J, with 11 bases between. This CDR3 region has 14 residues. CDR3 sequence reads: CASSSRGLTDTQYF. The CDR3 DNA is TGTGCCAGCAGCTCCCGCGGGTTAACAGATACGCAGTATTTT.

This clone was recorded a few times. The chain recombines TRBV28 with TRBJ2-1, with a possible D match to TRBD2 (5 bases). V was shortened by 7 bases and J by 5 bases, with 18 bases between the two germline ends. Germline CDR1 reads MDHEN; CDR2 reads SYDVKM. The CDR3 is made up of 15 amino acids. The CDR3 reads CASNSVWQLNNEQFF. The CDR3 DNA sequence: TGTGCCAGCAATAGCGTCTGGCAGCTTAACAATGAGCAGTTCTTC.

The chain uses TRBV19 and TRBJ2-7; perhaps TRBD1 as D (5 bases). Germline V CDR1 and CDR2: LNHDA, SQIVND (reference sequence). Trimming removed 3 bases at V and 0 bases at J, with 12 bases between. The CDR3 covers 15 residues. CDR3 in DNA: TGTGCCAGTAGTATCATCCAGGGAAGCTCCTACGAGCAGTACTTC. It is translated as CASSIIQGSSYEQYF.

This clone was counted only a few times. The chain combines TRBV29-1 with TRBJ2-3; 9 bases agree with TRBD1. CDR1 SQVTM and CDR2 ANQGSEA come from the germline V gene. V dropped 6 bases and J dropped 3; count of bases not matched to a gene: 7. The CDR3 covers 14 residues. The CDR3 is CSVLRQGETDTQYF. In nucleotides, the CDR3 is TGCAGCGTACTGCGACAGGGGGAAACAGATACGCAGTATTTT.

The chain uses TRBV7-2 and TRBJ1-1, with unresolved D. Germline assignment: CDR1 SGHTA and CDR2 FQGNSA. The CDR3 spans 16 residues. The V end was cut by 5 bases, the J end by 4 bases, with 20 bases between. Here the CDR3 DNA reads TGTGCCAGCAGCGAACTCCATTTGACCACGGGCACTGAAGCTTTCTTT. Amino acid sequence: CASSELHLTTGTEAFF.

This clone was picked up a small number of times. This chain connects TRBV10-3 to TRBJ2-5; D is undetermined. The CDR3 runs to 13 residues. Trimming cost V 2 bases and J 5 bases, with 9 bases left between them. Germline CDR1 is ENHRY and CDR2 is SYGVKD. In DNA form, the CDR3 reads TGTGCCATCAGTGAGACCCCGTGGGAGACCCAGTACTTC. This translates into CAISETPWETQYF.

The chain joins TRBV18 to TRBJ2-7, with 9 positions matching TRBD1. The CDR3 length is 15 residues. The V and J ends lost 4 bases and 3 bases, in that order; junction bases with no gene match: 7. Germline values: CDR1 KGHSH, CDR2 LQKENI. The CDR3 region is CASSLWDRDRYEQYF. In nucleotides, the CDR3 is TGTGCCAGCTCACTTTGGGACAGGGATCGCTACGAGCAGTACTTC.

V is TRBV7-9 and J is TRBJ2-7; 8 bases line up with TRBD1. Germline-derived CDR1 and CDR2 are SEHNR and FQNEAQ (reference sequence). The CDR3 sequence is 18 residues long. V shed 5 bases and J 2 bases; nucleotides not matched to a gene: 17. CDR3 residues: CASSPRDRPLPGTYEQYF. The CDR3 bases are TGTGCCAGCAGCCCGCGGGACAGGCCCCTTCCCGGCACCTACGAGCAGTACTTC. Using reference TRBV7-9 and TRBJ2-7 for the parts outside the CDR3, the full variable domain is DTGVSQNPRHKITKRGQNVTFRCDPISEHNRLYWYRQTLGQGPEFLTYFQNEAQLEKSRLLSDRFSAERPKGSFSTLEIQRTEQGDSAMYLCASSPRDRPLPGTYEQYFGPGTRLTVT.